The present T cell receptor beta chain was sequenced within a study of shared clonotypes between healthy human individuals (dated by TCRdb to the early 2020s). Concerning the study at large: A few men and a couple of women, aged 18 to 49 years, made up the cohort. Per donor, three plates each were used for CD4 naive and CD4 memory, two for CD8 naive, and one for CD8 memory. Leukapheresis yielded between about 0.85 and 10 billion PBMCs per donor. Different laboratories and diverse techniques were used to prepare libraries and sequence TCR repertoires, to increase sequencing depth and limit assay-specific biases. To estimate repertoire size and how much clonotypes are shared between individuals, the study performed deep sequencing of blood TCR repertoires from a handful of healthy adults. Study-wide conclusions, independent of this receptor: Sampling was limited to blood, and TCR repertoires in tissue likely differ from TCR repertoires in blood. The genetic and exposure-history diversity represented was limited by the small number of donors. Higher generation probabilities were observed for clonotypes shared by all four sorted-subset donors than for non-shared clonotypes. Based on pairwise subsampling, the degree of clonotype sharing among donors was expected to be affected by sequencing depth. Rarefaction of sorted-subset datasets indicated incomplete sequencing despite the large sequencing depth. Naive subsets generally had larger estimated clonotype richness than memory subsets. Approximately 5% of naive CD4, 3% to 4% of naive CD8, 2.3% of memory CD4, and roughly 0.4% of memory CD8 clonotypes were shared across a few donors.

In regard to this clone: Its binding antigen is unknown. Base qualities are missing; no much larger clone stands one base away.

The donors were healthy, HIV-negative adults with no recently reported acute infections or vaccinations. Every donor was a Caucasian adult living in Nashville, Tennessee, USA. Magnetic negative selection was used to enrich CD4+ T cells, after which naive cells were positively selected on CD45RA and the negative fraction became the memory subset. Blood was collected by leukapheresis, and PBMCs were isolated by Ficoll-Histopaque density gradient centrifugation and then cryopreserved in liquid nitrogen vapor phase. Analytical flow cytometry was used to check the purity and quantity of each magnetically sorted T cell population. From each sorted fraction, genomic DNA was isolated and quantified by UV absorbance on a Nanodrop 2000c. After removal of 2 bases from V and 4 bases from J, the junction retains 11 bases not matched to a gene. The CDR3 spans 17 residues, from the cysteine through the phenylalanine. Left in the record is the CDR3 DNA by itself, 51 bases read in frame from the first base. Via the germline V gene, CDR1 is SNHLY and CDR2 FYNNEI.

Using the deep immunoSEQ assay, TCR CDR3 regions were amplified from genomic DNA by multiplex PCR. Extracted genomic DNA from each cell subset was distributed evenly across all wells of several immunoSEQ 96-well plates, and each plate was treated as a replicate. Each replicate PCR for sorted subsets received 200 ng genomic DNA, equal to about 29,000 T cell genomes. The purified libraries were quantified using a Qubit 3.0 fluorometer, sized with a Bioanalyzer 2100, and then quantified again using the KAPA Library Quantification kit. Every immunoSEQ 96-well plate was sequenced on a separate single-read 150-cycle Illumina NextSeq 550 flow cell. The authors' pipeline ran thus. The immunoSEQ output contained only junctional sequences without quality scores, so filtering could not match that applied to full-length reads. To assign V/J genes and CDR3, sequences were annotated using PyIR, a Python wrapper for IgBLAST v1.9, with IMGT germline references. Reads were removed for weak V/J assignments (E-value above 1e-6), missing CDR3, stop codons, out-of-frame junctions, or ambiguous translated residues. A V3J clonotype was defined by an identical inferred V gene, J gene, and CDR3 amino acid sequence. Percentage overlap between repertoires was computed as shared unique clonotypes divided by the size of the smaller repertoire. Three approaches were used to assess repertoire richness: RTK rarefaction, the Chao1 estimator, and Recon v2.1 estimates of unobserved clonotypes. Generation probabilities were computed with OLGA for all TCRbeta clonotypes obtained by the gDNA method from a handful of donors. Sourced from immuneACCESS, this table was stored by TCRdb with only in-frame sequences that have V and J called. A share of the clones is absent; for the studies checked, an unresolved V gene accounts for under half, and the remainder has no known explanation. D and trimming come from the DNA, and the V and J calls and clone size come from that table. The sample includes millions of clones, with approximately 94% observed a single time. The ten largest clones take up 0.13% to 0.15% of the sample.

The chain uses TRBV2 and TRBJ2-3; 8 bases in the junction line up with TRBD1. Source material: naive CD4+ T cells sorted from blood. In the paper's terms, the cell subset or site label means: CD45RA+ positively selected. This sequence originates from a man younger than 30 in good health. The CDR3 region: CASSESLDRVLADTQYF. The nucleotides are TGTGCCAGCAGTGAAAGTCTGGACAGGGTTTTAGCAGATACGCAGTATTTT.